This entry describes one T cell receptor (beta chain). What it recognizes is unknown. This specimen comes from a study of pediatric ulcerative colitis. The CDR3 loop spans 18 amino acids. V lost 0 bases to trimming and J lost 0 bases; unmatched junction nucleotides: 8. CDR1 and CDR2 from the germline V gene are ENHRY and SYGVKD. Blood was drawn at the time of colonoscopy. Study-wide results and caveats: In rectum, acute severe colitis had expanded clones and less diversity.

TCRdb's table, derived via immunoSEQ multiplex PCR, lists solely in-frame clones and lacks some. The sample lists 57,000 or so clones, about 87% occurring once. The sample comprised blood. This rearrangement joins TRBV10-3 to TRBJ1-5, with TRBD1 matching over 7 bases. The clonotype comes from a boy aged 5 to 17 who was a control in a study of pediatric ulcerative colitis. CDR3 bases: TGTGCCATCAGTGAGTCTGACAGGGACCCCTATAGCAATCAGCCCCAGCATTTT. Protein: CAISESDRDPYSNQPQHF.